This TCR beta chain is from a study of blood T cell repertoires in COVID-19. Germline-derived CDR1 and CDR2 are KGHSH and LQKENI. V was pared by 7 bases and J by 4 bases, with 10 bases between. CDR3 length: 12 residues. The table came from immunoSEQ multiplex PCR; TCRdb's copy has only in-frame clones and leaves some out. The sample lists roughly 170,000 clones, approximately 87% occurring once. The clonotype was recovered from a man between 70 and 80 years old with active or convalescent COVID-19. The sequencing input was peripheral blood. The chain links TRBV18 to TRBJ2-5, with a possible D match to TRBD1 (6 bases). The CDR3 protein is CASCLGGETQYF. Here the CDR3 DNA reads TGTGCCAGCTGTCTAGGGGGAGAGACCCAGTACTTC.